This T cell receptor (beta chain) appears in the sequencing data of a study of PD-1 blockade in classical Hodgkin lymphoma. Exposure to brentuximab vedotin varied, and each patient had relapsed following autologous stem cell transplantation. TCRdb's table, derived via immunoSEQ multiplex PCR, lists solely in-frame clones and lacks some. The repertoire holds roughly 140,000 clones, with just under 80% as singletons. This CDR3 is 15 amino acids long. The J segment lost 7 bases and the V segment lost 9 bases, leaving 10 bases of the junction unmatched. Germline CDR1 and CDR2: MNHNS and SASEGT. The input for sequencing was peripheral blood mononuclear cells (PBMCs), taken before the second cycle of nivolumab. This receptor was obtained from a human donor with classical Hodgkin lymphoma. The gene calls are TRBV6-1 and TRBJ2-2; 11 bases fit TRBD1. CDR3 sequence: CASYADRGHFGELFF. CDR3 in DNA: TGTGCCAGTTACGCGGACAGGGGGCATTTCGGGGAGCTGTTTTTT.